This is a list of T cell receptor beta chains from one sample in a study of Ad26.COV2.S vaccination and SARS-CoV-2 variants. Sequencing used immunoSEQ multiplex PCR; TCRdb keeps in-frame clones, though not all of them. There are over 400,000 clones in the sample; about 88% occur only once, and approximately 2.5% lies in the top ten. The sample in question was peripheral blood, obtained in a trial of Ad26.COV2.S vaccine versus placebo. These receptors came from a person between 18 and 59 years old who received the Ad26.COV2.S COVID-19 vaccine or a placebo. Both conserved end residues are part of each CDR3. A D gene is named only where the DNA matches it firmly. Clone size is given for some rows only: seen once, a few or many times, or a class if the clone is expanded.

>TRBV18|.|TRBJ2-1|.
CASSPRLGTNNEQFF
TGTGCCAGCTCACCAAGGCTAGGGACGAACAATGAGCAGTTCTTC
>TRBV6-1|TRBD2|TRBJ2-3|.
CASSELAGEGKDTQYF
TGTGCCAGCAGTGAACTAGCGGGAGAAGGAAAGGATACGCAGTATTTT
>TRBV5-1|TRBD1|TRBJ2-5|.
CASRWTGQETQYF
TGCGCCAGCAGATGGACAGGGCAAGAGACCCAGTACTTC
>TRBV6-5|TRBD1|TRBJ1-6|.
CAIKRDSNSPLHF
TGTGCCATCAAGCGGGACAGCAATTCACCCCTCCACTTT
>TRBV29-1|.|TRBJ2-3|.
CSVGGRLPDTQYF
TGCAGCGTTGGGGGGAGGCTGCCAGATACGCAGTATTTT
>TRBV5-1|.|TRBJ1-2|.
CASSSDLYYGYTF
TGCGCCAGCAGTTCTGACCTTTACTATGGCTACACCTTC
>TRBV4-2|TRBD1|TRBJ1-2|once
CASSQDARTGKNFDGYTF
TGTGCCAGCAGCCAAGATGCTAGGACAGGGAAAAATTTTGATGGCTACACCTTC
>TRBV19|TRBD1|TRBJ1-2|.
CASNSDRYNYGYTF
TGTGCCAGTAACTCGGACAGGTACAACTATGGCTACACCTTC
>TRBV4-3|.|TRBJ2-2|.
CASSQVWANTGELFF
TGCGCCAGCAGCCAAGTCTGGGCGAACACCGGGGAGCTGTTTTTT
>TRBV19|.|TRBJ2-2|.
CASSIGRAGTGELFF
TGTGCCAGTAGTATAGGTCGGGCGGGGACCGGGGAGCTGTTTTTT
>TRBV6-2/TRBV6-3|TRBD1|TRBJ1-2|.
CASSRRYGTDYYGYTF
TGTGCCAGCAGTCGGCGGTATGGGACAGATTACTATGGCTACACCTTC